The T cell receptor beta chain under discussion was sequenced for a study of cytomegalovirus exposure and HLA in healthy donors. Study at large: Previous work identified some 120 million unique TCR beta sequences from around 200 million T cells.

The CDR3 covers 15 residues. Germline CDR1 SEHNR, CDR2 FQNEAQ (reference sequence). V lost 2 bases and J 0 bases, leaving 7 bases between the germline ends. Regarding the study as a whole: A later analysis associated 16,951 TCR beta sequences with HLA alleles at a 0.05 false discovery rate. Further analysis, carried out later, found HLA-associated TCR beta chains more clonally expanded than equally common other chains.

Use of 60 Vbeta and 13 Jbeta primers characterized the PCR. Generated by immunoSEQ multiplex PCR, the TCRdb table keeps only in-frame clones and is missing some. The sample lists about 120,000 clones; about 80% were seen once. This clone appeared a few times. Its antigen is unidentified. Sequenced input: PBMCs. The rearrangement joins TRBV7-9 to TRBJ1-4; D gene uncertain. This receptor was taken from a woman aged 40 to 50 in good health and CMV-seropositive. The CDR3 sequence: CASSLTDTTNEKLFF. DNA of the CDR3: TGTGCCAGCAGCTTAACAGACACAACTAATGAAAAACTGTTTTTT.